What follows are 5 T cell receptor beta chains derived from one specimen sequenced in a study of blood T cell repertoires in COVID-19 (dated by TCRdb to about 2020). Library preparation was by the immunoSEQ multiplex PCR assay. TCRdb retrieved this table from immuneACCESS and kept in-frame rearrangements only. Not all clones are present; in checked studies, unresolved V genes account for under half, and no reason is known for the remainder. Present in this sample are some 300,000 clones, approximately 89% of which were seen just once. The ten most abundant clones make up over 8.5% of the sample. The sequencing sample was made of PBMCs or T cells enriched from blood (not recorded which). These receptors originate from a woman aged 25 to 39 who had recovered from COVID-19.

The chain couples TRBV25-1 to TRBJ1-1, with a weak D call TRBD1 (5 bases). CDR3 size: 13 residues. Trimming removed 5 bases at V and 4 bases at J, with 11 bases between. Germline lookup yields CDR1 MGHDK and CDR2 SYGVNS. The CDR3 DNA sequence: TGTGCCAGCAGTCAACAGGTTGCCACTGAAGCTTTCTTT. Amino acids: CASSQQVATEAFF. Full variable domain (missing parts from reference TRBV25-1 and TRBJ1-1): EADIYQTPRYLVIGTGKKITLECSQTMGHDKMYWYQQDPGMELHLIHYSYGVNSTEKGDLSSESTVSRIRTEHFPLTLESARPSHTSQYLCASSQQVATEAFFGQGTRLTVV.

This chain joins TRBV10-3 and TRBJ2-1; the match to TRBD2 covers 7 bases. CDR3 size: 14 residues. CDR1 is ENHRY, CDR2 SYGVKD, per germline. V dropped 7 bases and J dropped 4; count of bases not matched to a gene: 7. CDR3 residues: CAIKGLFGYNEQFF. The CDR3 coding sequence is TGTGCCATCAAGGGACTATTCGGGTACAATGAGCAGTTCTTC.

The CDR3 here is CASSLEFQGRTDTQYF. DNA for the CDR3: TGTGCCAGCAGCTTAGAGTTTCAGGGGCGCACAGATACGCAGTATTTT. The chain recombines TRBV7-6 with TRBJ2-3, with D maybe TRBD1 (6 bases). The CDR3 sequence is 16 residues long. Germline lookup yields CDR1 SGHVS and CDR2 FNYEAQ. Deletions cut 1 base from V and 1 base from J, with 12 bases between.

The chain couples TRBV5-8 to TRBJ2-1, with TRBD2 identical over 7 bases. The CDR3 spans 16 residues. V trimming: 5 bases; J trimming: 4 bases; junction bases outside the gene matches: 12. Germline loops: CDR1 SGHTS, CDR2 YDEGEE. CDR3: CASSPQRLAPYNEQFF. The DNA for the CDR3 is TGTGCCAGCAGTCCTCAGCGACTAGCACCTTACAATGAGCAGTTCTTC.

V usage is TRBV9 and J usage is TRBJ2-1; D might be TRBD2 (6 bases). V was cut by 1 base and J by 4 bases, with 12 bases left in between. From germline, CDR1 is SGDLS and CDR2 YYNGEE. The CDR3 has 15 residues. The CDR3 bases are TGTGCCAGCAGCGTACGGGGACTCAGTTACAATGAGCAGTTCTTC. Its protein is CASSVRGLSYNEQFF. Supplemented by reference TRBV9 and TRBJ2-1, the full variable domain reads DSGVTQTPKHLITATGQRVTLRCSPRSGDLSVYWYQQSLDQGLQFLIQYYNGEERAKGNILERFSAQQFPDLHSELNLSSLELGDSALYFCASSVRGLSYNEQFFGPGTRLTVL.